Sequencing of this T cell receptor beta chain was carried out in a study of T cells in Graves' hyperthyroidism and ophthalmopathy. Whole-study context: Peripheral blood was taken when the disease was first diagnosed, before any treatment began.

A patient was excluded if there was uncontrolled infection, other autoimmune disease, pregnancy or lactation. The J segment lost 4 bases and the V segment lost 5 bases, leaving 2 bases of the junction unmatched. This CDR3 is built from 13 residues. CDR1 and CDR2 from the germline V gene are WNHNN and SYGVQD (reference sequence). This clonotype was picked up many times. RNA transcripts provided the source from which TCR beta CDR3 regions were amplified. The HTBI set primed first-round TCR CDR3 RT-PCR. TCRdb reprocessed the multiplex PCR reads with MiXCR, giving one entry per CDR3 protein. The table has about 420,000 distinct CDR3 sequences, roughly 14% seen once; the top ten hold 12% to 15%.

The chain combines TRBV10-1 with TRBJ2-1; 7 nucleotides match TRBD1. The sequence was obtained from a young woman with Graves' hyperthyroidism. The sequenced sample consisted of blood. CDR3: CASSRGQYNEQFF. The CDR3 DNA reads as TGCGCCAGCAGTCGGGGACAGTACAATGAGCAGTTCTTC.